The clone carrying this T cell receptor (beta chain) has ten or more counts. The data were obtained in a study of blood T cells in healthy people across ages. Study details: Using template switching, researchers captured about one barcoded beta molecule for each two T cells.

Germline V CDR1 and CDR2: MGHDK, SYGVNS. J lost 7 bases, V lost 2 bases, and 2 bases had no gene match. The CDR3 covers 14 residues. Primed by a sample-barcoded 5' primer and a J-beta primer mix, a second PCR proceeded for roughly 6 to 12 cycles. TCRdb reprocessed the 5' RACE reads with MiXCR, giving one entry per CDR3 protein. The sample yields about 1.7 million distinct CDR3 sequences, 28% seen once. The TCR was taken from a woman in her thirties in good health. Sequencing used blood. This sequence joins TRBV25-1 and TRBJ1-5, with TRBD1 matching over 10 bases. The CDR3: CASSERTGGQPQHF. CDR3 coding DNA: TGTGCCAGCAGTGAAAGGACAGGGGGACAGCCCCAGCATTTT.